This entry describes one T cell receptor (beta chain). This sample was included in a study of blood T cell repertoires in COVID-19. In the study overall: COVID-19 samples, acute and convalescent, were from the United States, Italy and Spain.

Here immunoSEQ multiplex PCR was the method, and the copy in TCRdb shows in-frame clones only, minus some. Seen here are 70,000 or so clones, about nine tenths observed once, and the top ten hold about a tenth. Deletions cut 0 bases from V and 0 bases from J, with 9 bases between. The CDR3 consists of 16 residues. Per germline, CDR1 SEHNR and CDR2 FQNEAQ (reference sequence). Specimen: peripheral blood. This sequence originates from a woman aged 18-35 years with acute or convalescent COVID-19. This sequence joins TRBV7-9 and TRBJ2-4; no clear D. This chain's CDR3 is CASSLASGIAKNIQYF. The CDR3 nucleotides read TGTGCCAGCAGCTTAGCTTCAGGAATAGCCAAAAACATTCAGTACTTC.